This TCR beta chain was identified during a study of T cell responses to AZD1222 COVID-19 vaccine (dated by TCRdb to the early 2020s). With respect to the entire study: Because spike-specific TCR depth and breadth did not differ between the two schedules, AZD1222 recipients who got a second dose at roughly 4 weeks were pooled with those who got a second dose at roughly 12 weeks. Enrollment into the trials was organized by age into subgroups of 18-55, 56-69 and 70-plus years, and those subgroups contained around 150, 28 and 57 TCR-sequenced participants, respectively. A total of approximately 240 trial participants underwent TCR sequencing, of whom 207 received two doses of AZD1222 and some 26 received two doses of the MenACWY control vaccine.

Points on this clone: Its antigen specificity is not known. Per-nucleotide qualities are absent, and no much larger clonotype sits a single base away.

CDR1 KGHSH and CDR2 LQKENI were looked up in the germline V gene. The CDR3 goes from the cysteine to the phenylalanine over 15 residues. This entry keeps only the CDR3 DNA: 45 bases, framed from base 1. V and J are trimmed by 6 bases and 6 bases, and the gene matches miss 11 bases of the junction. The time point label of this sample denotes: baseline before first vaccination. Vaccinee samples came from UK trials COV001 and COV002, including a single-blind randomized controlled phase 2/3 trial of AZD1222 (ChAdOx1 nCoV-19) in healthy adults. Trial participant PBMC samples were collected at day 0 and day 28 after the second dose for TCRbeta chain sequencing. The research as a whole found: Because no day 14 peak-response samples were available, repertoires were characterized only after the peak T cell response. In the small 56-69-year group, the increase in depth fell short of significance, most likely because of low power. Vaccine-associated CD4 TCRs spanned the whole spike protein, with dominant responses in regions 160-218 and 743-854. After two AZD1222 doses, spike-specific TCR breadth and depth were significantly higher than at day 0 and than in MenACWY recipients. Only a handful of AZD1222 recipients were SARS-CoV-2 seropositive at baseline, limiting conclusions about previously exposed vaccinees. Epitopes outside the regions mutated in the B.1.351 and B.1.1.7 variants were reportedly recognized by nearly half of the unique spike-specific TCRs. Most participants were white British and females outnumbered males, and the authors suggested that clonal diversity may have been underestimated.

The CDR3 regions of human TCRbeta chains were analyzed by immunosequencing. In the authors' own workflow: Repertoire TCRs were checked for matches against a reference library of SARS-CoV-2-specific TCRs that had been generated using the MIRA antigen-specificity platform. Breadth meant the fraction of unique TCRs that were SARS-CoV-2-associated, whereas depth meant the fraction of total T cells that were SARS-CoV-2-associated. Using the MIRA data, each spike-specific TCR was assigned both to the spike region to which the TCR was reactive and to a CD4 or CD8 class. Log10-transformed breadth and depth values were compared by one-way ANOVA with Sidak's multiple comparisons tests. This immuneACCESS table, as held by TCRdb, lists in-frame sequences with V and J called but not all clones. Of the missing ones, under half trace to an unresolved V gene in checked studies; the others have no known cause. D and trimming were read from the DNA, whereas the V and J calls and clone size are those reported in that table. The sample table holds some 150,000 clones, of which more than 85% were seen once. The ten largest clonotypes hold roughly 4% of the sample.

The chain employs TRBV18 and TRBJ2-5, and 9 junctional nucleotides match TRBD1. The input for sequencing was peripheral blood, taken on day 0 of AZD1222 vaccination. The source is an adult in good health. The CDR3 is CASSPPGQGWKTQYF. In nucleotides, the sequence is TGTGCCAGCTCGCCTCCGGGACAGGGATGGAAGACCCAGTACTTC.